The sequence of this TCR beta chain was determined in a study of control samples from healthy donors and cancer patients. This CDR3 region has 15 residues. V lost 0 bases, J lost 1 base, and 9 bases lay in between. CDR1 and CDR2 (germline): SGHRS, YFSETQ. Sequencing used immunoSEQ multiplex PCR; TCRdb keeps in-frame clones, though not all of them. This sample has around 200,000 clones; approximately 92% occur once, and the top ten carry more than 1.1%. The sample taken for sequencing was blood. The sequence came from a man aged 18-30 years in good health. The V call is TRBV5-1, the J call TRBJ2-3; D could derive from TRBD1 or TRBD2 (5 bases each). CDR3 DNA: TGCGCCAGCAGCTTGGAGGTGGGGGGCACAGATACGCAGTATTTT. Translated, it gives CASSLEVGGTDTQYF. Full variable domain (rest looked up from reference TRBV5-1 and TRBJ2-3): KAGVTQTPRYLIKTRGQQVTLSCSPISGHRSVSWYQQTPGQGLQFLFEYFSETQRNKGNFPGRFSGRQFSNSRSEMNVSTLELGDSALYLCASSLEVGGTDTQYFGPGTRLTVL.